The source of this TCR beta chain is a study of T cell responses to AZD1222 COVID-19 vaccine. Overall study results and limits: Donors, mostly white British, included more females; clonal diversity was possibly underestimated. An increase in Spike-specific TCR breadth and depth was observed after two AZD1222 doses. Spike-spanning, vaccine-associated CD4 TCRs were dominant at 160-218 and 743-854. Only a handful of people who got AZD1222 tested seropositive at baseline.

A remark on this clone: The antigen is unknown.

The CDR3 loop spans 13 amino acids. Trimming at V came to 3 bases and at J to 3 bases, leaving 1 base not matched to a gene. Germline V CDR1 and CDR2: SGHTA, FQGNSA. The assay was immunoSEQ multiplex PCR, and TCRdb's table has in-frame clones only and misses some. The sample carries approximately 100,000 clones, more than 75% recorded once. The sample was peripheral blood, taken 28 days after the second AZD1222 dose. The chain combines TRBV7-2 with TRBJ1-1, with 7 bases identical to TRBD1. The clonotype originates from an adult who received the AZD1222 COVID-19 vaccine. The CDR3 spells CASSFDRDTEAFF. The CDR3, as DNA: TGTGCCAGCAGCTTCGACAGGGACACTGAAGCTTTCTTT. Complete variable domain (other parts from reference TRBV7-2 and TRBJ1-1): GAGVSQSPSNKVTEKGKDVELRCDPISGHTALYWYRQSLGQGLEFLIYFQGNSAPDKSGLPSDRFSAERTGGSVSTLTIQRTQQEDSAVYLCASSFDRDTEAFFGQGTRLTVV.